This TCR beta chain emerged from a study of blood T cell repertoires in COVID-19. Background on the study: Samples of COVID-19 (acute and convalescent) were obtained from the United States, Italy and Spain. Sources were T cells, B-cell-depleted T cells, or PBMCs; the material itself was cDNA or gDNA.

Method: immunoSEQ multiplex PCR; TCRdb's copy keeps in-frame clones and lacks some. The profile shows about 190,000 clones, around 73% of them singletons. The participants were between about 18 and 90 years old and came from under 25 US areas. The CDR3 spans 17 residues. Trimming left V 5 bases short and J 3 bases short, with 20 bases between. Germline CDR1 reads SEHNR; CDR2 reads FQNEAQ (reference sequence). The chain has TRBV7-9 and TRBJ1-5; D possibly corresponds to TRBD1 (6 bases). Sequencing used PBMCs or T cells enriched from blood (not recorded which). The TCR originated in a woman aged 45-60 years who had recovered from COVID-19. CDR3 region: CASSPGAKGQANQPQHF. The CDR3 nucleotides are TGTGCCAGCAGCCCAGGGGCCAAGGGGCAGGCCAATCAGCCCCAGCATTTT.